This T cell receptor beta chain derives from a study of identical twins. Each CDR3 protein gets one entry after TCRdb re-called the 5' RACE reads with MiXCR. The table shows some 270,000 distinct CDR3 sequences, with roughly 8.7% occurring only once. In its sample, this clonotype was seen a few times. Its antigen is undetermined. Per the germline V gene, CDR1 is SGHTA and CDR2 is FQGNSA. The V gene lost 5 bases and the J gene lost 8 bases, with 16 bases spanning the gap. The CDR3 has 14 residues. Study-wide points: The conclusions drew on cross-sectional statistical analysis instead of tracking the same donors. Insertions were fewer in abundant cord blood beta clonotypes, whereas memory repertoires showed none of this pattern. Excess sharing between twins was weaker in beta out-of-frame sequences.

These data also featured in a second study, about yellow fever vaccine responses in identical twins.

The receptor was derived from a woman aged 18-35 years in good health. Sequencing was performed on CD8+ T cells sorted from blood. V and J are TRBV7-2 and TRBJ2-1, with D possibly being TRBD2 (6 bases). CDR3 in amino acids: CASSPFGGSDEQFF. CDR3 in DNA: TGTGCCAGCAGCCCCTTTGGGGGGAGCGATGAGCAGTTCTTC.